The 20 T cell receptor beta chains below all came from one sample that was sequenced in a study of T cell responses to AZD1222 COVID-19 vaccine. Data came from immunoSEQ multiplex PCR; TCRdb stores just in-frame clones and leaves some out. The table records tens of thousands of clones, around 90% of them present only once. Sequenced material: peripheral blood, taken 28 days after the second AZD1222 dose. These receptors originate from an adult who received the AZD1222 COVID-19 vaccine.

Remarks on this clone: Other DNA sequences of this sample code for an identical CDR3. The CDR3 region is CASSARQENTEAFF. DNA of the CDR3: TGTGCCAGCAGCGCCCGACAGGAGAACACTGAAGCTTTCTTT. The chain couples TRBV9 to TRBJ1-1, with D tentatively TRBD1 (6 bases). Germline V gives CDR1 SGDLS, CDR2 YYNGEE. This CDR3 spans 14 amino acids. V lost 3 bases and J lost 1, with 10 bases in between.

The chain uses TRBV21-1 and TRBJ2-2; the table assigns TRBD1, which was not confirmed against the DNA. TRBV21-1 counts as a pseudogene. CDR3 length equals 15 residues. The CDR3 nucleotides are TGTGCCAGCAGCACCACAGGGGGAACCACCGGGGAGCTGTTTTTT. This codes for CASSTTGGTTGELFF.

As DNA, the CDR3 is TGTGCCAGCAGCCGCGGGACCATAGAGACCCAGTACTTC. This codes for CASSRGTIETQYF. The chain is built from TRBV7-8 and TRBJ2-5; the D gene is possibly TRBD2 (6 bases). Trimming shortened V by 5 bases and J by 4 bases, and 11 bases separated the two germline ends. The V gene's germline CDR1 is SGHVS and CDR2 FQNEAQ. This CDR3 spans 13 amino acids. Variable domain in full (rest from reference TRBV7-8 and TRBJ2-5): GAGVSQSPRYKVAKRGQDVALRCDPISGHVSLFWYQQALGQGPEFLTYFQNEAQLDKSGLPSDRFFAERPEGSVSTLKIQRTQQEDSAVYLCASSRGTIETQYFGPGTRLLVL.

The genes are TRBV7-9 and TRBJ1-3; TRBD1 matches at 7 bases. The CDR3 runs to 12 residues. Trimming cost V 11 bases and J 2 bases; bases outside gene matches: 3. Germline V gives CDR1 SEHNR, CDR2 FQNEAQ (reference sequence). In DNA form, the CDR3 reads TGTGCCGGCCAGGGGGCTGGAAACACCATATATTTT. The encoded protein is CAGQGAGNTIYF.

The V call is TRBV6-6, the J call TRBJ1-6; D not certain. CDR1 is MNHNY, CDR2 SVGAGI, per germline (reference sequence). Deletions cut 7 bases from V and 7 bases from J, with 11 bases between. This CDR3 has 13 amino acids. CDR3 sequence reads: CASKAQPNSPLHF. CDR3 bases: TGTGCCAGCAAGGCGCAACCGAATTCACCCCTCCACTTT.

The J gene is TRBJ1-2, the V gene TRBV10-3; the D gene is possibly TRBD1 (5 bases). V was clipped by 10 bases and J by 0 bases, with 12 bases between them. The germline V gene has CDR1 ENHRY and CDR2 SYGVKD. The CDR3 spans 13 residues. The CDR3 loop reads CATHRGANYGYTF. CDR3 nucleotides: TGTGCCACTCATCGGGGGGCTAACTATGGCTACACCTTC.

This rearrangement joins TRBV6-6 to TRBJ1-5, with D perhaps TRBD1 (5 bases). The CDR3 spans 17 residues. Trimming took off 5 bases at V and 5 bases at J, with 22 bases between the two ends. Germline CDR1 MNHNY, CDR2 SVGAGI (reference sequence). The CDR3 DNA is TGTGCCAGCAGTCCTTGGTGGGGCAGGGATGGGCATCAGCCCCAGCATTTT. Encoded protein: CASSPWWGRDGHQPQHF.

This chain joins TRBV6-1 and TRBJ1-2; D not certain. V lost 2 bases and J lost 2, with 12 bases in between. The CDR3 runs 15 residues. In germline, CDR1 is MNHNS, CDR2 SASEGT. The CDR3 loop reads CASSEWMVLNYGYTF. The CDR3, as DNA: TGTGCCAGCAGTGAATGGATGGTACTAAACTATGGCTACACCTTC.

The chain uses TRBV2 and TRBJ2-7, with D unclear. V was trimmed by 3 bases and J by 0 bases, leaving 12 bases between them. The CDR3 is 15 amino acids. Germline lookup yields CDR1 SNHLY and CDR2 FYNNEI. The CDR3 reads CASSEWAQASYEQYF. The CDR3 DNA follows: TGTGCCAGCAGTGAGTGGGCTCAGGCCTCCTACGAGCAGTACTTC.

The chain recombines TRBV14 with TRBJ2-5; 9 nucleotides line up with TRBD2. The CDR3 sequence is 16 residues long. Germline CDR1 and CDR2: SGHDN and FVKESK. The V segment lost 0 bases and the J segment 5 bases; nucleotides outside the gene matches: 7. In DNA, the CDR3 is TGTGCCAGCAGCCAAGAAACAGCGGGGGGCCGGGAGACCCAGTACTTC. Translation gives CASSQETAGGRETQYF.

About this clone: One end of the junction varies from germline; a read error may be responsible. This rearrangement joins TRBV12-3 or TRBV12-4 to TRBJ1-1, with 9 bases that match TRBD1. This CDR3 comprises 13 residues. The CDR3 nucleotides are TGTGCCAGCAACGGACAGGGGAACGCTGAAGCTTTCTTT. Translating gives CASNGQGNAEAFF.

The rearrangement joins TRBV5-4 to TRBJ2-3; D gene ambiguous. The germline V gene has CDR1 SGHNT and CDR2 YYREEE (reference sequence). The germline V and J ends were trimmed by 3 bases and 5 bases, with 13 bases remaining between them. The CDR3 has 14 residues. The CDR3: CASSSPVRRDTQYF. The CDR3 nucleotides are TGTGCCAGCAGCTCCCCCGTTCGGCGAGATACGCAGTATTTT.

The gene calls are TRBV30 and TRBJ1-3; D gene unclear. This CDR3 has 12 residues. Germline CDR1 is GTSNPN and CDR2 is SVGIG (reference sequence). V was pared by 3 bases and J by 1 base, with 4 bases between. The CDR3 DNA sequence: TGTGCCTGGAGGGGGTCTGGAAACACCATATATTTT. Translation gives CAWRGSGNTIYF.

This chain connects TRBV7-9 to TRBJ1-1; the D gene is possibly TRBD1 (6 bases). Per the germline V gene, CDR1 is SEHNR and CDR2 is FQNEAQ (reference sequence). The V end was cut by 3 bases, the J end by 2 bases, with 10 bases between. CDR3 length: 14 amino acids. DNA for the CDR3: TGTGCCAGCAGCTTCACAGGGCGAAACACTGAAGCTTTCTTT. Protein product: CASSFTGRNTEAFF.

The CDR3 sequence: CASSVQGAMYNSPLHF. Written as DNA, the CDR3 is TGTGCCAGCAGTGTTCAGGGGGCTATGTATAATTCACCCCTCCACTTT. The chain employs TRBV6-1 and TRBJ1-6; 8 bases line up with TRBD1. Germline values: CDR1 MNHNS, CDR2 SASEGT. The V gene end was trimmed by 4 bases and the J gene end by 4 bases; junction bases not matched to a gene: 6. The CDR3 covers 16 residues.

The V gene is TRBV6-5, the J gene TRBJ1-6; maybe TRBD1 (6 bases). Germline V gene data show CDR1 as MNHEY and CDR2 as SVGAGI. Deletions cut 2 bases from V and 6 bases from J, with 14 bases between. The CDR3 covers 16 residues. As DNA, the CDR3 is TGTGCCAGCAGTTACACAGGGCCCGGTGGTAATTCACCCCTCCACTTT. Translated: CASSYTGPGGNSPLHF.

CDR3 nucleotides: TGTGCCAGCAGCTTGTACACAGGGGGGGGTAATTCACCCCTCCACTTT. The encoded protein is CASSLYTGGGNSPLHF. The chain employs TRBV5-6 and TRBJ1-6; 8 nucleotides match TRBD1. In germline, CDR1 is SGHDT, CDR2 YYEEEE. CDR3 size: 16 residues. The ends lost 1 base at V and 6 bases at J; junction bases unmatched: 6.

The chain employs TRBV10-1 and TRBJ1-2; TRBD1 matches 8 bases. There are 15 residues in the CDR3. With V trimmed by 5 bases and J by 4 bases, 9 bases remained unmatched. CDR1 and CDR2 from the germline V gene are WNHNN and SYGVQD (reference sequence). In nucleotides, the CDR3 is TGCGCCAGCAGTTTGTACGGACAGGGATTCTATGGCTACACCTTC. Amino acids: CASSLYGQGFYGYTF.

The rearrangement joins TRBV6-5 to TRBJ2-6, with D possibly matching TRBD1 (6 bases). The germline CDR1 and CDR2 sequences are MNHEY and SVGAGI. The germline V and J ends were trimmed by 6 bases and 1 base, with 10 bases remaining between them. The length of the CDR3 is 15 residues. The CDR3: CASRLGQSGANVLTF. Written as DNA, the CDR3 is TGTGCCAGCAGACTGGGACAATCTGGGGCCAACGTCCTGACTTTC.

CDR3 nucleotides: TGTGCCAGCAGCTTGGGTACAGGGAGCTATGGCTACACCTTC. This encodes CASSLGTGSYGYTF. The chain recombines TRBV5-4 with TRBJ1-2; tentatively, D is TRBD1 (6 bases). Germline-derived CDR1 and CDR2 are SGHNT and YYREEE (reference sequence). Trimming removed 0 bases from V and 4 bases from J, with 10 bases in between. The CDR3 totals 14 residues. Looking up the rest from reference TRBV5-4 and TRBJ1-2 gives the full variable domain: ETGVTQSPTHLIKTRGQQVTLRCSSQSGHNTVSWYQQALGQGPQFIFQYYREEENGRGNFPPRFSGLQFPNYSSELNVNALELDDSALYLCASSLGTGSYGYTFGSGTRLTVV.